This T cell receptor (beta chain) emerged from a study of T cells after yellow fever vaccination. This clonotype was seen only a few times. This CDR3 comprises 18 residues. Germline CDR1 reads SGHTA; CDR2 reads FQGTGA. Trimming took 2 bases from V and 5 from J; bases not matched to a gene: 14. MiXCR was run by TCRdb on the 5' RACE reads, yielding one entry per CDR3 protein. Counted here are about 260,000 distinct CDR3 sequences, about 5.2% occurring once; the ten biggest clones make up 2.5% to 4%. The source material was CD4+ T cells sorted from PBMCs, sampled on the day of the yellow fever booster vaccination. The chain combines TRBV7-3 with TRBJ2-5; TRBD2 agrees at 10 bases. The clonotype was recovered from a man aged 18 to 30 who received the YFV17D yellow fever vaccine. This CDR3 reads CASSLRARGLAFEETQYF. Written as DNA, the CDR3 is TGTGCCAGCAGCTTACGGGCCCGGGGACTAGCGTTCGAGGAGACCCAGTACTTC.